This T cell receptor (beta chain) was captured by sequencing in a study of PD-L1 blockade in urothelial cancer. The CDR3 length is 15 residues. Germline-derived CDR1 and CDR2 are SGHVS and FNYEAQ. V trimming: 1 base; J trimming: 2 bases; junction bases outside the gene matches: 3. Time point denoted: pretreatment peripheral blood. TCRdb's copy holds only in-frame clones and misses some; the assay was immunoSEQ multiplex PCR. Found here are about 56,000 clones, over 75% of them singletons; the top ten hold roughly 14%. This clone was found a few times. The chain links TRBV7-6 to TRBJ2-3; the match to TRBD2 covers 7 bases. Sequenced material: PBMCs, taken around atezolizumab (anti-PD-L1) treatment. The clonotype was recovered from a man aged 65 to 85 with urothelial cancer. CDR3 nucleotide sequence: TGTGCCAGCAGCTTAGGGCTAGCGGCCACAGATACGCAGTATTTT. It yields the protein CASSLGLAATDTQYF. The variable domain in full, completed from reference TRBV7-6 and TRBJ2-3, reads GAGVSQSPRYKVTKRGQDVALRCDPISGHVSLYWYRQALGQGPEFLTYFNYEAQQDKSGLPNDRFSAERPEGSISTLTIQRTEQRDSAMYRCASSLGLAATDTQYFGPGTRLTVL.